The entry below gives a single T cell receptor (beta chain) sequence along with its context. This record comes from a study of blood T cell repertoires in COVID-19. In the study overall: T cells, B-cell-depleted T cells, or PBMCs provided the cDNA or gDNA that served as material.

Study processing details: Nucleated cell number was recorded as an estimate derived from reference gene primer amplification. Sequenced by immunoSEQ multiplex PCR; TCRdb stores in-frame clones only, minus some. The D gene and trimming were derived from the DNA, and the V and J assignments and clone size from that table. This sample has 140,000 or so clones, with 87% found just once. The germline CDR1 and CDR2 sequences are ENHRY and SYGVKD. The CDR3 contains 18 residues. V lost 0 bases and J 8 bases, leaving 23 bases between the germline ends. V is TRBV10-3 and J is TRBJ1-3, with D possibly matching TRBD1 (6 bases). The sequence derives from a woman aged 45-65 years with active or convalescent COVID-19. The sequenced sample was peripheral blood. The CDR3 is CAISESTIRRWTDDTIYF. The CDR3 nucleotides read TGTGCCATCAGTGAGTCTACCATACGACGCTGGACAGACGACACCATATATTTT.